The TCR beta chain described here comes from a study of radiation and T cells in renal cell carcinoma. Findings and limits, study-wide: Top tumor clonotypes rose in blood 2 weeks post-radiation, then contracted. Baseline intratumoral clonotype presence is unknown without pretreatment biopsies.

This table comes from immunoSEQ multiplex PCR, and its TCRdb copy is limited to in-frame clones, with some not included. This sample has fewer than 45,000 clones; about 82% occur once, and the top ten carry about 25%. The time point denotes: blood 4 weeks post-SBRT, at nephrectomy. The treatment: 15 Gy SBRT to primary tumor, nephrectomy 4 weeks later. Nephrectomy followed 15 Gy stereotactic body radiation by 4 weeks. Serial blood draws occurred at baseline and 2 and 4 weeks post-SBRT. Germline V gene data show CDR1 as SNHLY and CDR2 as FYNNEI. The CDR3 contains 15 residues. With 5 bases removed from V and 5 bases from J, the gap between germline ends came to 13 bases. Notes on this clone: Its antigen is as yet unknown.

The V call is TRBV2, the J call TRBJ1-6, with D maybe TRBD1 (6 bases). The sample here was blood, taken from a patient whose treatment included radiotherapy and nephrectomy. This clonotype was sampled from a woman in her seventies with renal cell carcinoma. The CDR3 nucleotides read TGTGCCAGCAGTCCCAGGGGATTCAATAATTCACCCCTCCACTTT. Protein product: CASSPRGFNNSPLHF.